The T cell receptor beta chain described here comes from a study of T cell changes during pregnancy in multiple sclerosis. The CDR3 sequence is 16 residues long. V shed 2 bases, J shed 0 bases, and the junction held 5 bases outside the gene matches. The germline gives CDR1 MNHEY, CDR2 SVGAGI. Sequencing used immunoSEQ multiplex PCR; TCRdb keeps in-frame clones, though not all of them. In the table there are 40,000 or so clones, about 93% of which are singletons. The genes are TRBV6-5 and TRBJ2-7, with TRBD2 matching 9 bases. The sample consisted of CD4+ T cells from peripheral blood mononuclear cells, taken after pregnancy. This clonotype was obtained from a female donor in good health, enrolled as a control in a pregnancy study. The CDR3 region is CASSYRGLAHSYEQYF. In DNA, the CDR3 is TGTGCCAGCAGTTACCGGGGACTAGCTCACTCCTACGAGCAGTACTTC.